This entry describes one T cell receptor (beta chain). Germline CDR1 is SQVTM and CDR2 is ANQGSEA. This CDR3 is built from 13 residues. The sample is drawn from a study of monozygotic twins with inflammatory bowel disease. cDNA for TCRalpha and TCRbeta was amplified by nested PCRs of roughly 15 then nine to ten cycles. TCRdb reprocessed the 5' RACE reads; each CDR3 protein has one entry and no DNA is given. Its clone listing holds about 330,000 distinct CDR3 sequences. The sequencing input was blood. This sequence joins TRBV29-1 and TRBJ1-2; TCRdb's assignment of TRBD1 cannot be checked, as there is no DNA. The receptor was derived from a human donor with ulcerative colitis or Crohn's disease, or a healthy co-twin of an affected twin (not recorded which). The CDR3 spells CSAIPRGTYGYTF.